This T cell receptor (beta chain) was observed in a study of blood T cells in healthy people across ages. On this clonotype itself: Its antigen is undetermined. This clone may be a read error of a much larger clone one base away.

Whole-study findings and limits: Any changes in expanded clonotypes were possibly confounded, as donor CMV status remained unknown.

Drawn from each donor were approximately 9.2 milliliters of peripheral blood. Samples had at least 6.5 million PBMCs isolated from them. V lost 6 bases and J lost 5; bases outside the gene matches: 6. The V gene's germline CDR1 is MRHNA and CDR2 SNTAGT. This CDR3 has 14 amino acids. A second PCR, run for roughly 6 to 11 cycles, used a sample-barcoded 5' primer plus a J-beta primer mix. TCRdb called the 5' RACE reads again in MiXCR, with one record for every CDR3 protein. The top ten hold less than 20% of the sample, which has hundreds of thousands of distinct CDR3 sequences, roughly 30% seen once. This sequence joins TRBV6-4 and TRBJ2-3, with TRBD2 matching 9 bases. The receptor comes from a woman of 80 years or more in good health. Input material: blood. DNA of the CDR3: TGTGCCAGCAGGGAAGCGGGGGGTAGAGATACGCAGTATTTT. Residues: CASREAGGRDTQYF.